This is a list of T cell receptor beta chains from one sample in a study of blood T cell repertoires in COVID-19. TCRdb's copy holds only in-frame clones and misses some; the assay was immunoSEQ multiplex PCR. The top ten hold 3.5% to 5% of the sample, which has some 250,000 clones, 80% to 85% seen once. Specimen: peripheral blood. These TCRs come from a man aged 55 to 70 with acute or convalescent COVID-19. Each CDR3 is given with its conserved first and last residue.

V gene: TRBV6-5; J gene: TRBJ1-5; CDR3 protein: CASSYDYSNQPQHF
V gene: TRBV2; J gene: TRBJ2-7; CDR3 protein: CASSDLSLAGGYEQYF
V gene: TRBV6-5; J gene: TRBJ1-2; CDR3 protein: CASSFRDTSLYGYTF
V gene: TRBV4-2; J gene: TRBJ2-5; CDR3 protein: CASSPIIAGVEETQYF
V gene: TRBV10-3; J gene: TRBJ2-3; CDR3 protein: CAISFSGTDTQYF
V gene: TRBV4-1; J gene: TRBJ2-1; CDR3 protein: CASSQGGGTPSSYNEQFF
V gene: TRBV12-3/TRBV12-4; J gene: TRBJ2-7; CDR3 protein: CASSYSYEQYF
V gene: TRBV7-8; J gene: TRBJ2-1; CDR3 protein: CASSSSRTSGRTPQFF
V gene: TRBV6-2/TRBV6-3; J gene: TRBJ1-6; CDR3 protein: CASSYQENSPLHF
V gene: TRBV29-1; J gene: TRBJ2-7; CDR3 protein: CSVSDRTSSYEQYF
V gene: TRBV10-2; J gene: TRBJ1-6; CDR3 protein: CASSESIGSSYNSPLHF
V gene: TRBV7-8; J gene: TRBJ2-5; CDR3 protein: CASSSWGTALQETQYF
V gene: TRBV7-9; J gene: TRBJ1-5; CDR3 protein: CASSYTGGDQPQHF
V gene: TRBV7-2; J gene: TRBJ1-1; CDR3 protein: CASSTWTGGTEAFF
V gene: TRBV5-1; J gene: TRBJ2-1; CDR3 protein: CASSLSGNSYNEQFF
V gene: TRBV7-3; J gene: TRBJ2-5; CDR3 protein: CASSILAGGQETQYF
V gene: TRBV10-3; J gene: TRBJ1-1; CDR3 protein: CAISGGQRNTEAFF
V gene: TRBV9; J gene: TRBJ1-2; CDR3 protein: CASSVTGSYGYTF
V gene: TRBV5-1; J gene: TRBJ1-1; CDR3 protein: CASSLARGRGKNTEAFF
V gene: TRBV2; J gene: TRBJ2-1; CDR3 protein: CASSGGTGSLNEQFF
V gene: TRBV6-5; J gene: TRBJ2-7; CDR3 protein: CASSQGNPSYEQYF
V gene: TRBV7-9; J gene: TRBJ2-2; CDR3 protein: CASGGNTGELFF
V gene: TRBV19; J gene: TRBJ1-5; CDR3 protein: CATSPTGSKQPQHF
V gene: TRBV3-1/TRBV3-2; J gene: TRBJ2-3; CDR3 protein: CASSRSEGQYF
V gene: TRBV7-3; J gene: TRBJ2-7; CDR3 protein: CASSLKPAGDYEQYF
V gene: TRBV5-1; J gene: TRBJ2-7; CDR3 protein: CASSTGGSYEQYF
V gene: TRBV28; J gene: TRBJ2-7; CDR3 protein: CASNLDSPGSSYEQYF
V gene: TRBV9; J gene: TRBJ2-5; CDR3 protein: CASSGRTSWETQYF
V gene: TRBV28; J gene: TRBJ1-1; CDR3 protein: CASSSGFRTEAFF
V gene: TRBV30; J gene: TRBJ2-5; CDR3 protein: CAWSAGLASQETQYF
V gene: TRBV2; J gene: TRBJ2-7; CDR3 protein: CATHDRVTYEQYF
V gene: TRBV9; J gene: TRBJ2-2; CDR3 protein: CASSVLSVGQGPNTGELFF
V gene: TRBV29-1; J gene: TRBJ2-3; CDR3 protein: CSVDSGGGTDTQYF
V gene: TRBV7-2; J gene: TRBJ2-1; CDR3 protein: CASSLVSRLAGVEQFF
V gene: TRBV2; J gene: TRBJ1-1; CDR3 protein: CASSRQGGSGTEAFF
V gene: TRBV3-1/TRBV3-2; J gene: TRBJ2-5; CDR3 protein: CASSHLAGTRETQYF
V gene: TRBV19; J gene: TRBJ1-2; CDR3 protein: CASQDNSDIYGYTF
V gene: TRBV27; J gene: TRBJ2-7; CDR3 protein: CASRQGGTSGYYEQYF
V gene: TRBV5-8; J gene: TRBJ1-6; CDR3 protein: CASSGERSPNSPLHF
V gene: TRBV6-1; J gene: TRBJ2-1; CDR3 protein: CASSEDSGVWEQFF
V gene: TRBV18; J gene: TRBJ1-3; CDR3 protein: CASSPTGSGNTIYF
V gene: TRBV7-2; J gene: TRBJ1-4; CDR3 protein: CASSRGQGGNEKLFF
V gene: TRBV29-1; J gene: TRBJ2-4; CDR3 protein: CSVETGTRAKNIQYF
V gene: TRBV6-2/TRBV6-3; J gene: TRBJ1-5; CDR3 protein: CASSYNSNQPQHF
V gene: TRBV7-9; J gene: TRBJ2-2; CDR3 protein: CAGGLAGVSSGELFF
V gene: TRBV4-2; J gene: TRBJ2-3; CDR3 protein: CASSQSTETDTQYF
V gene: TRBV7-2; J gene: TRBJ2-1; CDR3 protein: CASQGLAGGNEQFF
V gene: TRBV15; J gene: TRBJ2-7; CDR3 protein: CATSGQGASSGEQYF
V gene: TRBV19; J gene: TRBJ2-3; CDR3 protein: CASSILQGRADTQYF
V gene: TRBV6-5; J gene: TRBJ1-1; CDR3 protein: CASSYQGMGTEAFF
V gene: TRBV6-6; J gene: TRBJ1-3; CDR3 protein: CASSRDRGAGNTIYF
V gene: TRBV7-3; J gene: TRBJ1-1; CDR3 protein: CASSLAGPHTEAFF
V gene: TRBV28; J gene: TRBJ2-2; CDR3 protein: CASIEGNTGELFF
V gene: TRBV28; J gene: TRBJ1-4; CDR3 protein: CASSLGGPHNEKLFF
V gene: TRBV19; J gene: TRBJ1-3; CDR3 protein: CASSIDRLSGNTIYF
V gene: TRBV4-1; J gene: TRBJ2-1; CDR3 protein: CASSPWERGLGGEQFF
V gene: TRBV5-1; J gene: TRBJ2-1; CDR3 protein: CASSIPTSGSGNEQFF
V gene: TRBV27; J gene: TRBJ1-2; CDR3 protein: CASSLMTGGGYTF